Each of the 20 T cell receptor beta chains below was sequenced from the same sample in a study of blood T cell repertoires in COVID-19. Assay: immunoSEQ multiplex PCR; the TCRdb copy retains only in-frame clones and omits some. The sample shows approximately 130,000 clones, around 86% of them seen only once. Sequencing used peripheral blood. Source of these receptors: a woman in her fifties or sixties who had recovered from COVID-19.

This chain connects TRBV29-1 to TRBJ2-5, with D possibly being TRBD1 (5 bases). The CDR3 runs to 16 residues. Germline CDR1 reads SQVTM; CDR2 reads ANQGSEA. V shed 4 bases and J shed 4 bases, with 22 bases lying between them. CDR3 in amino acids: CSVVRPQGFMGETQYF. Here the CDR3 DNA reads TGCAGCGTTGTGAGACCCCAGGGCTTTATGGGAGAGACCCAGTACTTC.

The V call is TRBV30, the J call TRBJ2-1; 12 nucleotides agree with TRBD2. V shed 0 bases and J 4 bases; nucleotides not matched to a gene: 16. The CDR3 has 20 residues. In germline, CDR1 is GTSNPN, CDR2 SVGIG (reference sequence). The CDR3: CAWSVGMGTSGLRWYNEQFF. CDR3 DNA: TGTGCCTGGAGTGTAGGTATGGGGACTAGCGGGCTTCGTTGGTACAATGAGCAGTTCTTC.

This clone was seen repeatedly, ten times or more. J is TRBJ2-7 and V is TRBV30; 7 bases match TRBD1. This CDR3 has 18 amino acids. Germline V gives CDR1 GTSNPN, CDR2 SVGIG (reference sequence). V shed 3 bases and J 6 bases; nucleotides not matched to a gene: 23. The CDR3 loop is CAWSPNRGETPWKGEQYF. The CDR3 nucleotides are TGTGCCTGGAGCCCCAACAGGGGAGAGACCCCTTGGAAAGGCGAGCAGTACTTC.

This clone appeared a single time. The chain links TRBV7-9 to TRBJ2-3; a weak D match, TRBD2 (7 bases). The V and J ends lost 5 bases and 6 bases respectively, with 21 bases between them. Germline V gives CDR1 SEHNR, CDR2 FQNEAQ (reference sequence). This CDR3 is 16 amino acids long. In DNA, the CDR3 is TGTGCCAGCAGCCAGCGGGACAACCTTCGAGCTGATACGCAGTATTTT. Its protein is CASSQRDNLRADTQYF. Combining the CDR3 with reference TRBV7-9 and TRBJ2-3 gives the whole variable domain DTGVSQNPRHKITKRGQNVTFRCDPISEHNRLYWYRQTLGQGPEFLTYFQNEAQLEKSRLLSDRFSAERPKGSFSTLEIQRTEQGDSAMYLCASSQRDNLRADTQYFGPGTRLTVL.

V usage is TRBV5-4 and J usage is TRBJ2-3, with 9 bases aligning to TRBD1. Germline V gene lookup returns CDR1 SGHNT and CDR2 YYREEE (reference sequence). This CDR3 has 16 amino acids. Trimming removed 3 bases from V and 2 bases from J; junction bases left unmatched: 7. This chain's CDR3 is CASSSTGTGPTDTQYF. The CDR3 DNA reads TGTGCCAGCAGCTCTACCGGGACAGGGCCCACAGATACGCAGTATTTT. The entire variable domain, with the rest obtained from reference TRBV5-4 and TRBJ2-3, is as follows: ETGVTQSPTHLIKTRGQQVTLRCSSQSGHNTVSWYQQALGQGPQFIFQYYREEENGRGNFPPRFSGLQFPNYSSELNVNALELDDSALYLCASSSTGTGPTDTQYFGPGTRLTVL.

The CDR3 coding sequence is TGTGCCAGCAGCTTAACTTTTTACACCGGGGAGCTGTTTTTT. Its translation: CASSLTFYTGELFF. The rearrangement links TRBV7-2 to TRBJ2-2; D is uncertain. This CDR3 comprises 14 residues. The germline gives CDR1 SGHTA, CDR2 FQGNSA. V shed 2 bases and J shed 3 bases, with 7 bases lying between them.

The V and J genes are TRBV7-3 and TRBJ1-1; unclear D gene. The CDR3 sequence is 13 residues long. CDR1 is SGHTA, CDR2 FQGTGA, per germline. The germline V and J ends were trimmed by 2 bases and 1 base, with 5 bases remaining between them. This CDR3 reads CASSLYPNTEAFF. In nucleotides, the CDR3 is TGTGCCAGCAGCTTATATCCGAACACTGAAGCTTTCTTT.

This chain uses TRBV9 with TRBJ1-1; D unclear. This CDR3 is 15 amino acids long. Trimming removed 0 bases from V and 4 bases from J, with 13 bases in between. Per germline, CDR1 SGDLS and CDR2 YYNGEE. The DNA of the CDR3 is TGTGCCAGCAGCGTAGCTGGGAGGAGTGGCACTGAAGCTTTCTTT. The encoded protein is CASSVAGRSGTEAFF.

The chain couples TRBV18 to TRBJ2-5; 7 bases are a match to TRBD2. This CDR3 region has 14 residues. The V segment lost 4 bases and the J segment 5 bases; nucleotides outside the gene matches: 7. The germline V gene has CDR1 KGHSH and CDR2 LQKENI. CDR3 coding DNA: TGTGCCAGCTCACTTCGGGGAGGGAAGGAGACCCAGTACTTC. Amino acids: CASSLRGGKETQYF.

The gene calls are TRBV6-5 and TRBJ1-4; 7 bases align to TRBD1. Germline-derived CDR1 and CDR2 are MNHEY and SVGAGI. This CDR3 spans 14 amino acids. The J segment lost 3 bases and the V segment lost 5 bases, leaving 3 bases of the junction unmatched. The CDR3 here is CASSHQGANEKLFF. CDR3 DNA: TGTGCCAGCAGTCACCAGGGGGCTAATGAAAAACTGTTTTTT.

The sample holds a few counts of this clone. The rearrangement uses TRBV18 and TRBJ1-1; 9 bases agree with TRBD1. The CDR3 covers 15 residues. Germline values: CDR1 KGHSH, CDR2 LQKENI. The junction had 8 bases not matched to a gene; V was cut back by 3 bases and J by 6 bases. CDR3 sequence (DNA): TGTGCCAGCTCACCGACCGGGACAGGGAGCGCTGAAGCTTTCTTT. As protein: CASSPTGTGSAEAFF.

This chain uses TRBV5-4 with TRBJ2-3; 14 nucleotides line up with TRBD2. The CDR3 consists of 16 residues. CDR1 is SGHNT, CDR2 YYREEE, per germline (reference sequence). The trim removed 3 bases at V and 5 bases at J, leaving 5 bases unmatched. CDR3 protein: CASSSRLAGGGDTQYF. The DNA for the CDR3 is TGTGCCAGCAGCTCCCGACTAGCGGGAGGGGGAGATACGCAGTATTTT. Combining the CDR3 with reference TRBV5-4 and TRBJ2-3 gives the whole variable domain ETGVTQSPTHLIKTRGQQVTLRCSSQSGHNTVSWYQQALGQGPQFIFQYYREEENGRGNFPPRFSGLQFPNYSSELNVNALELDDSALYLCASSSRLAGGGDTQYFGPGTRLTVL.

This clone was observed a single time. V is TRBV13 and J is TRBJ2-1, with TRBD1 identical over 7 bases. Germline CDR1 is PRHDT and CDR2 is FYEKMQ (reference sequence). The length of the CDR3 is 14 residues. V lost 5 bases and J lost 8; bases outside the gene matches: 9. Written as DNA, the CDR3 is TGTGCCAGCAGCGATACAGGGGTGGGCGATGAGCAGTTCTTC. It encodes CASSDTGVGDEQFF.

This chain uses TRBV5-1 with TRBJ1-2, with D perhaps TRBD1 (6 bases). Trimming removed 0 bases from V and 6 bases from J, with 15 bases in between. This CDR3 is 15 amino acids long. CDR1 and CDR2 from the germline V gene are SGHRS and YFSETQ. The CDR3 loop reads CASSLGGQGGHGYTF. For the CDR3, the DNA is TGCGCCAGCAGCTTGGGGGGACAAGGTGGTCATGGCTACACCTTC.

The chain employs TRBV6-5 and TRBJ1-2; D not resolved. The CDR3 runs to 15 residues. CDR1 is MNHEY and CDR2 is SVGAGI in the germline V gene. V was shortened by 5 bases and J by 7 bases, with 20 bases between the two germline ends. In DNA, the CDR3 is TGTGCCAGCAGTCCCACGCTGCGGAACTTAAGTGGCTACACCTTC. It codes for CASSPTLRNLSGYTF.

Turning to this clone: Compared with germline, one end of the junction differs, possibly owing to a read error. The chain has TRBV6-6 and TRBJ1-3; D is unclear. The CDR3 has 12 residues. The germline gives CDR1 MNHNY, CDR2 SVGAGI (reference sequence). The CDR3 sequence is CASGIRGSTIYF. CDR3 coding DNA: TGTGCCAGCGGAATACGGGGAAGCACCATATATTTT.

The chain combines TRBV6-5 with TRBJ2-1, with a possible D match to TRBD1 (5 bases). The CDR3 contains 13 residues. Deletions cut 2 bases from V and 8 bases from J, with 10 bases between. The germline gives CDR1 MNHEY, CDR2 SVGAGI. Here the CDR3 DNA reads TGTGCCAGCAGTTACAATGGGGCCCATGAGCAGTTCTTC. It specifies CASSYNGAHEQFF.

The V call is TRBV19, the J call TRBJ1-5; maybe TRBD1 (6 bases). CDR1 and CDR2 (germline): LNHDA, SQIVND (reference sequence). With 5 bases removed from V and 3 bases from J, the gap between germline ends came to 8 bases. The CDR3 runs to 13 residues. The CDR3 loop is CASSGQPNQPQHF. In DNA form, the CDR3 reads TGTGCCAGTAGTGGACAGCCCAATCAGCCCCAGCATTTT.

The chain combines TRBV7-9 with TRBJ1-3, with a tentative D call TRBD1 (5 bases). CDR3 length equals 15 residues. Germline CDR1 SEHNR, CDR2 FQNEAQ (reference sequence). V lost 1 base and J 4 bases, leaving 11 bases between the germline ends. The CDR3 reads CASSLVRGSGNTIYF. CDR3 coding DNA: TGTGCCAGCAGCTTAGTACGGGGGTCAGGAAACACCATATATTTT. Supplemented by reference TRBV7-9 and TRBJ1-3, the full variable domain reads DTGVSQNPRHKITKRGQNVTFRCDPISEHNRLYWYRQTLGQGPEFLTYFQNEAQLEKSRLLSDRFSAERPKGSFSTLEIQRTEQGDSAMYLCASSLVRGSGNTIYFGEGSWLTVV.

The genes are TRBV5-5 and TRBJ2-6; 9 nucleotides line up with TRBD1. The CDR3 sequence is 17 residues long. The V and J ends lost 4 bases and 1 base, in that order; junction bases with no gene match: 6. Germline loops: CDR1 SGHKS, CDR2 YYEKEE (reference sequence). This chain's CDR3 is CASSPGQGRSGANVLTF. CDR3 bases: TGTGCCAGCAGCCCGGGACAGGGACGATCTGGGGCCAACGTCCTGACTTTC.